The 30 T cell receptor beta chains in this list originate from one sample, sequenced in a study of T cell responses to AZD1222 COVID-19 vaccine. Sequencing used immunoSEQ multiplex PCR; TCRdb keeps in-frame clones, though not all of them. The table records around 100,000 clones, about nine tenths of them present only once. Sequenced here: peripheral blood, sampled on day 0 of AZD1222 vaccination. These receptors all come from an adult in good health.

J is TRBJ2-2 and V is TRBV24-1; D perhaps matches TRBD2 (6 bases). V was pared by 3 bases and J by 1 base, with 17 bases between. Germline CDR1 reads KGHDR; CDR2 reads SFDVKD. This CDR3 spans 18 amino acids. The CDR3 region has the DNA TGTGCCACCAGTGATCCCCGGCCACTAGCCGGGAACACCGGGGAGCTGTTTTTT. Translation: CATSDPRPLAGNTGELFF.

The CDR3 sequence: CASSLGQGPYEQYF. CDR3 in DNA: TGCGCCAGCAGCCTAGGGCAGGGACCCTACGAGCAGTACTTC. J is TRBJ2-7 and V is TRBV5-1; TRBD1 or TRBD2 may be the D gene (5 bases each). Germline CDR1 is SGHRS and CDR2 is YFSETQ. The CDR3 has 14 amino acids. With 4 bases removed from V and 2 bases from J, the gap between germline ends came to 13 bases.

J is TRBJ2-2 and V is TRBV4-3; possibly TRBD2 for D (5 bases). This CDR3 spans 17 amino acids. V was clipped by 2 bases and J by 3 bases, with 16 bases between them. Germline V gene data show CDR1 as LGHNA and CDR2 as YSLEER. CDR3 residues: CASSQPRTRRDTGELFF. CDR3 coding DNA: TGCGCCAGCAGCCAACCAAGGACTCGAAGGGACACCGGGGAGCTGTTTTTT.

Here the CDR3 reads CASSQPDQPQHF. As DNA, the CDR3 is TGTGCCAGCTCCCAACCGGATCAGCCCCAGCATTTT. This chain links TRBV18 with TRBJ1-5; no clear D gene. V was clipped by 6 bases and J by 5 bases, with 8 bases between them. Germline V CDR1 and CDR2: KGHSH, LQKENI. CDR3 length: 12 residues.

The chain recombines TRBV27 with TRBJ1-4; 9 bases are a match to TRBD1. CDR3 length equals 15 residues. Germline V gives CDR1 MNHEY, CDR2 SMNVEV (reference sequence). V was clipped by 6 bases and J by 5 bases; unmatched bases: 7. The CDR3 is CASSKAGTGNEKLFF. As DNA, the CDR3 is TGTGCCAGCAGCAAAGCCGGGACAGGGAATGAAAAACTGTTTTTT.

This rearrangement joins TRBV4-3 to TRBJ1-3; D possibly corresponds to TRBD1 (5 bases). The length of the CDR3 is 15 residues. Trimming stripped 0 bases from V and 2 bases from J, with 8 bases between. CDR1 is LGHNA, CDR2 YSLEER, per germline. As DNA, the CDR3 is TGCGCCAGCAGCCAAGAGGCGGGGGCTGGAAACACCATATATTTT. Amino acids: CASSQEAGAGNTIYF.

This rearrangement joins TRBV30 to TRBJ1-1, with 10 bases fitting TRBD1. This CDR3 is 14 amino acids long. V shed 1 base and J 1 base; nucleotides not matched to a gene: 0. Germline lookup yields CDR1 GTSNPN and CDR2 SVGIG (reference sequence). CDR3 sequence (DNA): TGTGCCTGGAGTGGACAGGGGGCGAACACTGAAGCTTTCTTT. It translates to CAWSGQGANTEAFF.

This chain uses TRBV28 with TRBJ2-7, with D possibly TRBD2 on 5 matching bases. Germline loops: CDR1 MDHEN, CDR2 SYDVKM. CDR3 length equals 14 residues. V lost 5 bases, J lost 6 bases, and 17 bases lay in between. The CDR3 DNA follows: TGTGCCAGCAGTCTCCACGGGATCGTCGCCGAGCAGTACTTC. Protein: CASSLHGIVAEQYF.

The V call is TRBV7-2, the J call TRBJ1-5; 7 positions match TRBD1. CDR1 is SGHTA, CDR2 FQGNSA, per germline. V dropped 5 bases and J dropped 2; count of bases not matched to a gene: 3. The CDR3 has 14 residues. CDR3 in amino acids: CASSITGGNQPQHF. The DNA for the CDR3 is TGTGCCAGCAGCATAACAGGGGGCAATCAGCCCCAGCATTTT. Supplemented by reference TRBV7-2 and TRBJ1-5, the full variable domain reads GAGVSQSPSNKVTEKGKDVELRCDPISGHTALYWYRQSLGQGLEFLIYFQGNSAPDKSGLPSDRFSAERTGGSVSTLTIQRTQQEDSAVYLCASSITGGNQPQHFGDGTRLSIL.

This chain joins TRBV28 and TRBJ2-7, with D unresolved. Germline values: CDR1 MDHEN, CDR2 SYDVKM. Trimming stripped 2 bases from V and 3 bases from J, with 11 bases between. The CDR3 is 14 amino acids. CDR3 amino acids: CASSLEEIFYEQYF. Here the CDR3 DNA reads TGTGCCAGCAGTTTAGAGGAGATCTTCTACGAGCAGTACTTC.

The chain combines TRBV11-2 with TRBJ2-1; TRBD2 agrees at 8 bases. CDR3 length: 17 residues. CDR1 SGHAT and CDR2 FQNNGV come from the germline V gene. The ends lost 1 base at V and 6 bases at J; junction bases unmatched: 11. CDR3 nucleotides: TGTGCCAGCAGCTTAGGGTTCAGTGAGCGGGAGTCCAATGAGCAGTTCTTC. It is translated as CASSLGFSERESNEQFF.

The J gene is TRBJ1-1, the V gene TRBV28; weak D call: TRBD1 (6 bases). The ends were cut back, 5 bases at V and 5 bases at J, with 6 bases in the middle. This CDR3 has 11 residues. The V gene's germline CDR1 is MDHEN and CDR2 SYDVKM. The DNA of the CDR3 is TGTGCCAGCAGTCAGGGGACTGAAGCTTTCTTT. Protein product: CASSQGTEAFF.

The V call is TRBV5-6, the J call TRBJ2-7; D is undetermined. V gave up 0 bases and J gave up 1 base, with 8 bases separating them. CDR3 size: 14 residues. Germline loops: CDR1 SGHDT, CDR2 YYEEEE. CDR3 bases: TGTGCCAGCAGCTTGGACAGTAGATCCTACGAGCAGTACTTC. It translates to CASSLDSRSYEQYF.

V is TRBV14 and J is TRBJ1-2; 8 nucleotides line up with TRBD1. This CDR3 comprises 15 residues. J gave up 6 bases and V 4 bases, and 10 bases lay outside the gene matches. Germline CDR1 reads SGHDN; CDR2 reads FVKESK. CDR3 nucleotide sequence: TGTGCCAGCAGCCTACAGATTGGGACAGGAGATGGCTACACCTTC. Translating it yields CASSLQIGTGDGYTF.

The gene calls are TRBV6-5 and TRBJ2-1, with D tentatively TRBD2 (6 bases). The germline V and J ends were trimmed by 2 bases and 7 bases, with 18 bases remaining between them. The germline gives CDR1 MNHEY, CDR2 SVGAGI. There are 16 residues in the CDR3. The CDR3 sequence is CASSYLGPSGYNEQFF. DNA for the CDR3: TGTGCCAGCAGTTACCTCGGGCCAAGCGGGTATAATGAGCAGTTCTTC.

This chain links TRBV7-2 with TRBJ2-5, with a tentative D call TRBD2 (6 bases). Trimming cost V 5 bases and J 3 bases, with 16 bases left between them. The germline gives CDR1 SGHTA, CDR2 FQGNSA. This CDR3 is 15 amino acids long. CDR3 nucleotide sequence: TGTGCCAGCAGCCCAGGCGGGGCTGGAGAAGAGACCCAGTACTTC. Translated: CASSPGGAGEETQYF.

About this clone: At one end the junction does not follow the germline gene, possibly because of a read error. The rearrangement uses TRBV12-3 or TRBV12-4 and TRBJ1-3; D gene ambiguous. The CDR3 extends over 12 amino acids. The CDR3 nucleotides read TGTGCCGGCAGTCCCACAGACAACACCATATATTTT. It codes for CAGSPTDNTIYF.

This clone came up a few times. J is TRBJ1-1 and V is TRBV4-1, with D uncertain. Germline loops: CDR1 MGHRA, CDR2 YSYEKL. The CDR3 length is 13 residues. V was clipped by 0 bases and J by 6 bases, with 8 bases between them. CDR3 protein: CASSQEHWSEAFF. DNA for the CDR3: TGCGCCAGCAGCCAAGAGCACTGGTCTGAAGCTTTCTTT.

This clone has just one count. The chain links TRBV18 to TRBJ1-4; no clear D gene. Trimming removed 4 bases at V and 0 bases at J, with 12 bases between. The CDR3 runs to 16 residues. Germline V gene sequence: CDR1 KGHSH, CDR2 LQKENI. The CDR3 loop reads CASSRANQATNEKLFF. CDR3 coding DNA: TGTGCCAGCTCACGTGCAAACCAAGCAACTAATGAAAAACTGTTTTTT.

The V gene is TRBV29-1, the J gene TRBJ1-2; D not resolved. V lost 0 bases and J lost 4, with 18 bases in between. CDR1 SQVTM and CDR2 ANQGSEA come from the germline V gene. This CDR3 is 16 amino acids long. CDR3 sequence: CSVEETAFGYGYGYTF. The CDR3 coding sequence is TGCAGCGTTGAAGAGACGGCCTTCGGCTACGGCTATGGCTACACCTTC. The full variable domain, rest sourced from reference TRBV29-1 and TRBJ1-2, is SAVISQKPSRDICQRGTSLTIQCQVDSQVTMMFWYRQQPGQSLTLIATANQGSEATYESGFVIDKFPISRPNLTFSTLTVSNMSPEDSSIYLCSVEETAFGYGYGYTFGSGTRLTVV.

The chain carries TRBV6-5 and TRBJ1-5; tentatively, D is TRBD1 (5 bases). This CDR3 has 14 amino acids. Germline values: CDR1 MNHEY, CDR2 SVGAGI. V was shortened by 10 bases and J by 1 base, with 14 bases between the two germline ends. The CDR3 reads CATKGTQSNQPQHF. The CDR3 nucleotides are TGTGCCACCAAGGGGACTCAGAGCAATCAGCCCCAGCATTTT.

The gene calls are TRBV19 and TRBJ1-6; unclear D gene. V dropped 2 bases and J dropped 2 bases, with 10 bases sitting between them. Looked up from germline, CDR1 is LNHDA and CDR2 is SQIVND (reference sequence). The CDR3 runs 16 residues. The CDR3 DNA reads TGTGCCAGTAGTATATCGGCGAAGACCTATAATTCACCCCTCCACTTT. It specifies CASSISAKTYNSPLHF.

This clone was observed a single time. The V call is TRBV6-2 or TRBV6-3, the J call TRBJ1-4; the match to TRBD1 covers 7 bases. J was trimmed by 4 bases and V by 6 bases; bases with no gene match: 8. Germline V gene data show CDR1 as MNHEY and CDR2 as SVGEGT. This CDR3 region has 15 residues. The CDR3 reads CASSRRDSFNEKLFF. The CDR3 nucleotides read TGTGCCAGCAGCCGCCGGGACAGTTTTAATGAAAAACTGTTTTTT.

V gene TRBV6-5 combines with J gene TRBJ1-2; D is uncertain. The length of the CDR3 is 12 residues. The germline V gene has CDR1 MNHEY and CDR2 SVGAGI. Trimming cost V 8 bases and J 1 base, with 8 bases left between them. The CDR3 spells CASRSYNYGYTF. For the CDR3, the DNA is TGTGCCAGCCGCAGTTATAACTATGGCTACACCTTC.

For the CDR3, the DNA is TGCAGCGTTGAAAGCCGGGGGGCAGACTATGGCTACACCTTC. Protein sequence: CSVESRGADYGYTF. This rearrangement joins TRBV29-1 to TRBJ1-2; D is possibly TRBD1 (6 bases). Looked up from germline, CDR1 is SQVTM and CDR2 is ANQGSEA. This CDR3 region has 14 residues. The ends were cut back, 2 bases at V and 3 bases at J, with 13 bases in the middle.

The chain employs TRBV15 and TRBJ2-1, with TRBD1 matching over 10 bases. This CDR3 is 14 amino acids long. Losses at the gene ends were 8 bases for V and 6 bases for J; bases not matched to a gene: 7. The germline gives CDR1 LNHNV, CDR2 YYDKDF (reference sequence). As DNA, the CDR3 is TGTGCCACCGGGACAGGGGAAGGGTTCAATGAGCAGTTCTTC. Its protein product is CATGTGEGFNEQFF.

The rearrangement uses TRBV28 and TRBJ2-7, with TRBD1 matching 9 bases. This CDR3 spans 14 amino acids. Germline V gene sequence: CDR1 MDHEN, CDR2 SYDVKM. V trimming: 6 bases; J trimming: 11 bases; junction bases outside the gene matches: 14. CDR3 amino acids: CASSTPALDRGKYF. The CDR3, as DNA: TGTGCCAGCAGCACACCCGCTCTGGACAGGGGAAAGTACTTC.

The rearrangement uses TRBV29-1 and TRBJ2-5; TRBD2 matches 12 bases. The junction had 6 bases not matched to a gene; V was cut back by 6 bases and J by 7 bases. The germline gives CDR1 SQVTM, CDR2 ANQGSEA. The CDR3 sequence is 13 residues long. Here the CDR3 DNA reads TGCAGCGTAGAGTCACTAGCGGGAGGGACCCAGTACTTC. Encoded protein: CSVESLAGGTQYF. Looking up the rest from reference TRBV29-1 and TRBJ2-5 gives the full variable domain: SAVISQKPSRDICQRGTSLTIQCQVDSQVTMMFWYRQQPGQSLTLIATANQGSEATYESGFVIDKFPISRPNLTFSTLTVSNMSPEDSSIYLCSVESLAGGTQYFGPGTRLLVL.

The CDR3 DNA reads as TGTGCCAGCAGGATGACTAGCGTTGGGACCTACGAGCAGTACTTC. Translating it yields CASRMTSVGTYEQYF. The chain is built from TRBV7-3 and TRBJ2-7; 8 positions agree with TRBD2. Germline trimming cut 6 bases from V and 2 bases from J; bases unmatched to any gene: 9. The CDR3 totals 15 residues. Germline values: CDR1 SGHTA, CDR2 FQGTGA.

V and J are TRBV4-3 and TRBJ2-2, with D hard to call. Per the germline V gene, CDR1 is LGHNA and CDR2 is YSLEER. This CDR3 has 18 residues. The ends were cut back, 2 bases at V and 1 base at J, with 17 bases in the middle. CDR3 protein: CASSQRPIGPQNTGELFF. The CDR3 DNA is TGCGCCAGCAGCCAACGACCAATCGGGCCCCAGAACACCGGGGAGCTGTTTTTT.